Presented here are 26 T cell receptor beta chains from one specimen sequenced in a study of spatial heterogeneity in lung cancer. Specified time point: sample taken at primary tumor resection. In each case, whole RNA from tumor, nontumor lung or frozen PBMC was sequenced unsorted. In TCRdb, the 5' RACE reads were re-called with MiXCR into one record per CDR3 protein. This sample yields around 63,000 distinct CDR3 sequences, of which 8.4% are seen a single time; approximately 15% belongs to the top ten. This specimen was PBMCs, taken at surgery. Source of these receptors: a female donor with early-stage non-small cell lung cancer.

This clonotype was observed a few times. This rearrangement joins TRBV30 to TRBJ2-7; 8 nucleotides agree with TRBD1. The CDR3 covers 11 residues. Per the germline V gene, CDR1 is GTSNPN and CDR2 is SVGIG (reference sequence). With V trimmed by 5 bases and J by 4 bases, 1 base remained unmatched. The CDR3 loop reads CAWGDRYEQYV. CDR3 in DNA: TGTGCCTGGGGGGACAGGTACGAGCAGTACGTC.

The V and J genes are TRBV2 and TRBJ2-4; either TRBD1 or TRBD2 may supply D (5 bases each). The ends were cut back, 6 bases at V and 4 bases at J, with 13 bases in the middle. Germline CDR1 SNHLY, CDR2 FYNNEI. The CDR3 sequence is 14 residues long. CDR3 residues: CASSPGTSKNIQYF. The CDR3 nucleotides read TGTGCCAGCAGCCCCGGGACGAGTAAAAACATTCAGTACTTC.

This clonotype was seen ten or more times. This chain links TRBV5-4 with TRBJ2-4; D is perhaps TRBD2 (6 bases). The CDR3 is made up of 18 amino acids. Germline V gives CDR1 SGHNT, CDR2 YYREEE (reference sequence). The ends were cut back, 0 bases at V and 0 bases at J, with 16 bases in the middle. The CDR3 region has the DNA TGTGCCAGCAGCTTGGGTCTCCGGGACTTGGAAGCCAAAAACATTCAGTACTTC. It is translated as CASSLGLRDLEAKNIQYF. Full variable domain (rest looked up from reference TRBV5-4 and TRBJ2-4): ETGVTQSPTHLIKTRGQQVTLRCSSQSGHNTVSWYQQALGQGPQFIFQYYREEENGRGNFPPRFSGLQFPNYSSELNVNALELDDSALYLCASSLGLRDLEAKNIQYFGAGTRLSVL.

As to this clonotype: A junction end diverges from the germline sequence, so it may reflect a read error. The CDR3 DNA is TGTGCCTGCAGCGTACAGGGAAGTCCCTACGAGCAGTACTTC. It is translated as CACSVQGSPYEQYF. The chain joins TRBV9 to TRBJ2-7, with D perhaps TRBD1 (6 bases). Germline CDR1 and CDR2: SGDLS and YYNGEE. This CDR3 is 14 amino acids long.

This clonotype showed up just a few times. The chain uses TRBV5-6 and TRBJ1-2; no clear D. The CDR3 is 13 residues long. CDR1 and CDR2 from the germline V gene are SGHDT and YYEEEE. The V end was cut by 4 bases, the J end by 4 bases, with 11 bases between. The CDR3 nucleotides read TGTGCCAGCAGCCCGCACAGCGTCTATGGCTACACCTTC. Amino acids: CASSPHSVYGYTF.

This clonotype was picked up a small number of times. The chain is built from TRBV20-1 and TRBJ2-7, with 8 bases aligning to TRBD1. Germline V CDR1 and CDR2: DFQATT, SNEGSKA (reference sequence). This CDR3 region has 14 residues. V shed 0 bases, J shed 4 bases, and the junction held 5 bases outside the gene matches. The CDR3 sequence: CSARDGTGSYEQYV. The DNA of the CDR3 is TGCAGTGCTAGAGATGGGACAGGTTCATACGAGCAGTACGTC.

This clonotype has a count of ten or more. V usage is TRBV3-1 and J usage is TRBJ1-1; D not certain. V lost 0 bases to trimming and J lost 1 base, with 6 bases between them. The germline V gene has CDR1 LGHDT and CDR2 YNNKEL (reference sequence). There are 14 residues in the CDR3. DNA for the CDR3: TGTGCCAGCAGCCAAGAACTCCCGAACACTGAAGCTTTCTTT. It yields the protein CASSQELPNTEAFF. Full variable domain (outside the CDR3, taken from reference TRBV3-1 and TRBJ1-1): DTAVSQTPKYLVTQMGNDKSIKCEQNLGHDTMYWYKQDSKKFLKIMFSYNNKELIINETVPNRFSPKSPDKAHLNLHINSLELGDSAVYFCASSQELPNTEAFFGQGTRLTVV.

The table lists this clonotype with many counts. The chain combines TRBV9 with TRBJ2-1; D is uncertain. CDR3 length: 17 amino acids. V shed 2 bases and J shed 0 bases, with 15 bases lying between them. Germline loops: CDR1 SGDLS, CDR2 YYNGEE. CDR3 amino acids: CASSVRPDASSYNEQFF. The DNA for the CDR3 is TGTGCCAGCAGCGTTCGACCCGACGCCAGCTCCTACAATGAGCAGTTCTTC.

This clonotype was counted many times. J is TRBJ2-3 and V is TRBV10-3, with TRBD1 identical over 9 bases. J was trimmed by 5 bases and V by 10 bases; bases with no gene match: 7. Germline values: CDR1 ENHRY, CDR2 SYGVKD. The CDR3 extends over 13 amino acids. Here the CDR3 reads CATQQGARDTQYF. The CDR3 coding sequence is TGTGCCACTCAACAGGGGGCTAGAGATACGCAGTATTTT.

The chain employs TRBV2 and TRBJ2-7; D might be TRBD1 (7 bases). The CDR3 has 15 residues. The V end was cut by 5 bases, the J end by 7 bases, with 21 bases between. The germline CDR1 and CDR2 sequences are SNHLY and FYNNEI. CDR3 amino acids: CASSISQGGFREQYF. In nucleotides, the CDR3 is TGTGCCAGCAGTATTTCGCAGGGGGGTTTTCGAGAGCAGTACTTC.

This clonotype was seen many times. The rearrangement uses TRBV12-3 or TRBV12-4 and TRBJ1-1, with D tentatively TRBD1 (6 bases). V dropped 0 bases and J dropped 3 bases, with 23 bases sitting between them. This CDR3 spans 19 amino acids. The CDR3 loop is CASSLAFPHSGGAYTEAFF. The CDR3 DNA reads as TGTGCCAGCAGTTTAGCGTTCCCCCATTCGGGGGGCGCGTACACTGAAGCTTTCTTT.

This clonotype was detected many times. The chain links TRBV12-3 or TRBV12-4 to TRBJ1-1; TRBD1 matches 7 bases. The junction had 8 bases not matched to a gene; V was cut back by 8 bases and J by 2 bases. The CDR3 loop spans 14 amino acids. CDR3 DNA sequence: TGTGCCAGCGGTCCACGGGACAGAAACACTGAAGCTTTCTTT. Protein: CASGPRDRNTEAFF.

V and J are TRBV25-1 and TRBJ1-2; D is perhaps TRBD1 (5 bases). The length of the CDR3 is 16 residues. V was clipped by 2 bases and J by 2 bases, with 15 bases between them. Germline values: CDR1 MGHDK, CDR2 SYGVNS. The CDR3 sequence is CASSEGSGTGNYGYTF. CDR3 bases: TGTGCCAGCAGTGAAGGGTCAGGGACGGGAAACTATGGCTACACCTTC.

This clonotype showed up just a few times. The chain carries TRBV2 and TRBJ1-1; 7 bases are shared with TRBD1. Germline V gene data show CDR1 as SNHLY and CDR2 as FYNNEI. The CDR3 has 14 residues. With 11 bases clipped from V and 0 bases from J, the junction kept 9 bases outside the gene matches. The CDR3 DNA is TGTGCCGGACACAGGGGCCCGATGAACACTGAAGCTTTCTTT. Translating it yields CAGHRGPMNTEAFF.

This clonotype was counted many times. The chain recombines TRBV20-1 with TRBJ1-5, with 9 bases identical to TRBD1. Germline values: CDR1 DFQATT, CDR2 SNEGSKA (reference sequence). The CDR3 runs to 14 residues. Losses at the gene ends were 5 bases for V and 1 base for J; bases not matched to a gene: 3. In DNA form, the CDR3 reads TGCAGTGCTCGGGACAGGGCAAGCAATCAGCCCCAGCATTTT. It codes for CSARDRASNQPQHF.

This clonotype occurred many times. The chain combines TRBV28 with TRBJ2-7; a possible D gene is TRBD1 (6 bases). V lost 6 bases to trimming and J lost 3 bases, with 12 bases between them. This CDR3 has 13 amino acids. Germline CDR1 and CDR2: MDHEN and SYDVKM. CDR3 residues: CASRPGTFYEQYV. DNA of the CDR3: TGTGCCAGCAGGCCCGGGACATTCTACGAGCAGTACGTC.

V usage is TRBV10-3 and J usage is TRBJ2-5; 7 nucleotides agree with TRBD1. This CDR3 comprises 15 residues. Germline CDR1 is ENHRY and CDR2 is SYGVKD. V shed 10 bases, J shed 1 base, and the junction held 12 bases outside the gene matches. The CDR3 here is CARGKNRGCQETQYF. In DNA form, the CDR3 reads TGTGCCAGGGGGAAAAACAGGGGTTGCCAAGAGACCCAGTACTTC.

This clonotype was seen only a few times. The gene calls are TRBV7-2 and TRBJ1-2; D gene uncertain. Trimming took off 0 bases at V and 4 bases at J, with 9 bases between the two ends. The CDR3 spans 14 residues. Germline V CDR1 and CDR2: SGHTA, FQGNSA. CDR3 amino acids: CASSLAGNAYGYTF. The CDR3, as DNA: TGTGCCAGCAGCTTAGCGGGGAATGCCTATGGCTACACCTTC.

This clonotype was counted many times. The rearrangement uses TRBV20-1 and TRBJ2-7; 10 bases fit TRBD2. The CDR3 covers 14 residues. The V and J ends lost 0 bases and 7 bases, in that order; junction bases with no gene match: 6. Germline V gene data show CDR1 as DFQATT and CDR2 as SNEGSKA (reference sequence). CDR3: CSARDPSGRGEQYF. CDR3 nucleotides: TGCAGTGCTAGAGATCCAAGCGGGAGGGGGGAGCAGTACTTC.

This clonotype appeared a few times. The rearrangement links TRBV5-1 to TRBJ1-1; TRBD1 aligns across 12 bases. The CDR3 sequence is 17 residues long. Germline V gene lookup returns CDR1 SGHRS and CDR2 YFSETQ. Trimming at V came to 1 base and at J to 4 bases, leaving 8 bases not matched to a gene. The CDR3 loop reads CASSLHGTGGDGTEAFF. The CDR3 DNA reads as TGCGCCAGCAGCTTGCACGGGACAGGGGGCGACGGCACTGAAGCTTTCTTT.

This clonotype occurred a few times. V gene TRBV28 combines with J gene TRBJ2-7, with D perhaps given as TRBD1 or TRBD2 (5 bases each). V was trimmed by 6 bases and J by 3 bases, leaving 15 bases between them. In germline, CDR1 is MDHEN, CDR2 SYDVKM. The CDR3 has 14 amino acids. Here the CDR3 DNA reads TGTGCCAGCAGCCTAGTCCGGGACGACTACGAGCAGTACTTC. Amino acid sequence: CASSLVRDDYEQYF.

The J gene is TRBJ1-5, the V gene TRBV7-2; 10 bases match TRBD1. V dropped 1 base and J dropped 1; count of bases not matched to a gene: 7. Germline loops: CDR1 SGHTA, CDR2 FQGNSA. There are 18 residues in the CDR3. In DNA, the CDR3 is TGTGCCAGCAGCTTAGTTGGGACAGGGGAAGGGAGCAATCAGCCCCAGCATTTT. The encoded protein is CASSLVGTGEGSNQPQHF. Combining the CDR3 with reference TRBV7-2 and TRBJ1-5 gives the whole variable domain GAGVSQSPSNKVTEKGKDVELRCDPISGHTALYWYRQSLGQGLEFLIYFQGNSAPDKSGLPSDRFSAERTGGSVSTLTIQRTQQEDSAVYLCASSLVGTGEGSNQPQHFGDGTRLSIL.

This clonotype was seen a few times. V is TRBV7-9 and J is TRBJ1-2; D gene ambiguous. Germline V lookup: CDR1 SEHNR, CDR2 FQNEAQ (reference sequence). The CDR3 contains 12 residues. V was shortened by 3 bases and J by 6 bases, with 8 bases between the two germline ends. The CDR3 here is CASSFGGNGYTF. Written as DNA, the CDR3 is TGTGCCAGCAGCTTTGGCGGAAATGGCTACACCTTC.

The sample holds many counts of this clonotype. The chain carries TRBV5-6 and TRBJ2-3; 7 bases agree with TRBD1. CDR1 and CDR2 from the germline V gene are SGHDT and YYEEEE. V dropped 1 base and J dropped 6; count of bases not matched to a gene: 2. The CDR3 spans 13 residues. For the CDR3, the DNA is TGTGCCAGCAGCTTGCAGGGGGTTGATACGCAGTATTTT. This encodes CASSLQGVDTQYF.

The chain is built from TRBV6-1 and TRBJ1-5; D unclear. V dropped 8 bases and J dropped 11 bases, with 19 bases sitting between them. In germline, CDR1 is MNHNS, CDR2 SASEGT. The CDR3 extends over 13 amino acids. The CDR3 sequence is CASYEFEGRAQHF. The CDR3 DNA reads TGTGCCAGCTACGAATTCGAAGGTAGAGCCCAGCATTTT.

This clonotype was counted many times. In DNA, the CDR3 is TGCAGCGGTTCCGGGACAGGGATCGAGCAGTACTTC. The encoded protein is CSGSGTGIEQYF. This chain connects TRBV29-1 to TRBJ2-7; TRBD1 matches 9 bases. From germline, CDR1 is SQVTM and CDR2 ANQGSEA. CDR3 length equals 12 residues. With V trimmed by 7 bases and J by 6 bases, 7 bases remained unmatched.